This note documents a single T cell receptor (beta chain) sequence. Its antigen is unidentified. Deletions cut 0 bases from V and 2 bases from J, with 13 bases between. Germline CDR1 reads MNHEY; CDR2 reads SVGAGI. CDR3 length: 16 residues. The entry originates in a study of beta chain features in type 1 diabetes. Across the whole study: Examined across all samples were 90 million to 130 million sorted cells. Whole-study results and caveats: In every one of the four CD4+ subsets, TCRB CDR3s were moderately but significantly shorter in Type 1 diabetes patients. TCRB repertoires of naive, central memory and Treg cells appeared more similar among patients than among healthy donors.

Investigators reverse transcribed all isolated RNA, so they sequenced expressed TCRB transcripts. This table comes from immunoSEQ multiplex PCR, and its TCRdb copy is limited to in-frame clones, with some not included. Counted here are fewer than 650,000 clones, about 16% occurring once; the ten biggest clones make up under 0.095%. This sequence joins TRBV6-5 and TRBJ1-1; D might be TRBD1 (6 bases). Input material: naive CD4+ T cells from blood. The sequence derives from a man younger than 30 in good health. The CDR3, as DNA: TGTGCCAGCAGTTACTCCGCCGGGACATTTAACACTGAAGCTTTCTTT. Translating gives CASSYSAGTFNTEAFF.